In this sample, the clone carrying this T cell receptor beta chain turned up many times. Source material was 2 million unsorted PBMCs, stored at -80 °C in RNAlater. This record belongs to a study of neurological immune-mediated disorders. This CDR3 is 13 amino acids long. The V gene's germline CDR1 is LNHNV and CDR2 YYDKDF (reference sequence). V was trimmed by 2 bases and J by 4 bases, leaving 6 bases between them. Each CDR3 protein gets one entry after TCRdb re-called the 5' RACE reads with MiXCR. The repertoire has fewer than 85,000 distinct CDR3 sequences, more than 15% of them found once; the top ten carry just over 15%.

This chain connects TRBV15 to TRBJ1-3; no definite D call. The sequenced sample consisted of PBMCs. The source of this sequence is a woman aged 40 to 50 in good health. The chain's CDR3 is CATSRKGGNTIYF. CDR3 bases: TGTGCCACCAGCAGAAAGGGAGGAAACACCATATATTTT.